This T cell receptor beta chain was retrieved from a study of blood T cell repertoires in COVID-19. Study-wide background: Collection of acute and convalescent COVID-19 samples took place in the United States, Italy and Spain. PBMCs, B-cell-depleted T cells, or T cells provided the cDNA or gDNA that made up the material.

Germline assignment: CDR1 MNHEY and CDR2 SVGAGI. The ends were cut back, 7 bases at V and 7 bases at J, with 19 bases in the middle. The length of the CDR3 is 14 residues. Original processing methods: Amplification from reference gene primers served as the basis for estimated nucleated cell counts. Clones were read by immunoSEQ multiplex PCR, and TCRdb kept only the in-frame ones, dropping some. The V and J calls and clone size are taken from that table; D and trimming were inferred from the DNA. The sample consists of more than 200,000 clones, over 70% of them appearing once. The sequenced material came from peripheral blood. The sequence was obtained from a woman in her forties or fifties with acute or convalescent COVID-19. The chain employs TRBV6-5 and TRBJ1-2; TRBD1 might be the D (6 bases). CDR3 protein: CASTRGQGISGYTF. The CDR3 coding sequence is TGTGCCAGCACCCGGGGACAAGGGATCTCTGGCTACACCTTC.